This TCR beta chain was captured in a study of T cell repertoires in cytomegalovirus infection. TCRdb re-analysed the reads in MiXCR, keeping a single row per CDR3 protein. The sample shows 130,000 or so distinct CDR3 sequences, about 6% of them seen only once. Study-level points and caveats: Ex vivo responses were dominated by HLA-C-restricted CMV-specific TCR beta clonotypes.

At least ten counts were recorded for this clonotype. What it recognizes is unknown. Trimming removed 2 bases from V and 8 bases from J; junction bases left unmatched: 3. Germline values: CDR1 MGHDK, CDR2 SYGVNS. This CDR3 spans 13 amino acids. This TCR came from a human donor in good health (CMV status not recorded). Some clones in this sample may be carry-over from other donors' samples. The specimen was PBMCs. The rearrangement links TRBV25-1 to TRBJ1-1; TRBD1 matches at 9 bases. The CDR3 nucleotides read TGTGCCAGCAGTGAAACAGGGGGCATCGAAGCTTTCTTT. Translated: CASSETGGIEAFF.